These T cell receptor beta chains were read from a single sample in a study of T-cell reconstitution after alpha-beta-depleted transplantation in children. TCRdb called the PCR reads again in MiXCR, with one record for every CDR3 protein. Among 580,000 or so distinct CDR3 sequences listed, roughly 23% were seen once. The specimen was PBMCs, mostly from graft donor cells, collected 360 days after TCRalphabeta/CD19-depleted stem cell transplant. Receptor source: a boy under two years old who had a stem cell transplant for acute myeloid leukemia, so the T cells may come from the graft donor. The CDR3 runs from the conserved cysteine through the conserved F or W. Each record gives: D gene, J gene, V gene, clone size, CDR3 protein, CDR3 DNA. A D gene is named only where the DNA matches it firmly. Not all rows give a size; the values are once, few, many and, for expanded clones, a class.

d_call: NA; j_call: TRBJ2-3; v_call: TRBV6-5; clone_size: NA; cdr3_aa: CASSYDISDTQYF; cdr3_nt: TGTGCCAGCAGTTACGACATTTCAGATACGCAGTATTTT
d_call: NA; j_call: TRBJ2-7; v_call: TRBV15; clone_size: NA; cdr3_aa: CATSREGGKKVYEQYF; cdr3_nt: TGTGCCACCAGCAGAGAAGGAGGAAAGAAGGTCTACGAGCAGTACTTC
d_call: TRBD1; j_call: TRBJ2-5; v_call: TRBV11-2; clone_size: many; cdr3_aa: CASSPGQYQETQYF; cdr3_nt: TGTGCCAGCAGCCCGGGACAGTACCAAGAGACCCAGTACTTC
d_call: NA; j_call: TRBJ2-7; v_call: TRBV5-5; clone_size: NA; cdr3_aa: CASSSEGTRNSYEQYF; cdr3_nt: TGTGCCAGCAGCTCGGAGGGGACAAGAAACTCCTACGAGCAGTACTTC
d_call: NA; j_call: TRBJ2-1; v_call: TRBV12-3/TRBV12-4; clone_size: many; cdr3_aa: CASTGGYFDEQFF; cdr3_nt: TGTGCCAGCACCGGAGGGTACTTCGATGAGCAGTTCTTC
d_call: NA; j_call: TRBJ2-1; v_call: TRBV24-1; clone_size: many; cdr3_aa: CATSDAGPSYNEQFF; cdr3_nt: TGTGCCACCAGTGATGCCGGACCGTCCTACAATGAGCAGTTCTTC
d_call: NA; j_call: TRBJ2-2; v_call: TRBV4-1; clone_size: NA; cdr3_aa: CASSQPTRAARTGELFF; cdr3_nt: TGCGCCAGCAGCCAACCCACGAGGGCAGCGAGAACCGGGGAGCTGTTTTTT
d_call: NA; j_call: TRBJ2-5; v_call: TRBV20-1; clone_size: few; cdr3_aa: CSAKGPTATQYF; cdr3_nt: TGCAGTGCTAAGGGACCAACGGCTACCCAGTACTTC
d_call: NA; j_call: TRBJ2-2; v_call: TRBV24-1; clone_size: NA; cdr3_aa: CATSDSRRAHTGELFF; cdr3_nt: TGTGCCACCAGTGATTCCAGAAGAGCGCACACCGGGGAGCTGTTTTTT
d_call: TRBD2; j_call: TRBJ2-1; v_call: TRBV20-1; clone_size: few; cdr3_aa: CSASAGEGGDEQFF; cdr3_nt: TGCAGTGCTAGTGCGGGGGAAGGTGGCGATGAGCAGTTCTTC
d_call: TRBD1; j_call: TRBJ2-6; v_call: TRBV7-2; clone_size: NA; cdr3_aa: CASSLTGDGANVLTF; cdr3_nt: TGTGCCAGCAGCCTCACAGGGGATGGGGCCAACGTCCTGACTTTC
d_call: TRBD2; j_call: TRBJ2-3; v_call: TRBV29-1; clone_size: once; cdr3_aa: CSPLGGGAHTQYF; cdr3_nt: TGCAGCCCCTTGGGCGGGGGGGCACATACGCAGTATTTT
d_call: NA; j_call: TRBJ2-3; v_call: TRBV9; clone_size: NA; cdr3_aa: CASSVMDSTNTQYF; cdr3_nt: TGTGCCAGCAGCGTGATGGACTCCACCAATACGCAGTATTTT
d_call: TRBD1; j_call: TRBJ2-1; v_call: TRBV7-9; clone_size: NA; cdr3_aa: CASSLGTAEQFF; cdr3_nt: TGTGCCAGCAGCCTCGGGACAGCTGAGCAGTTCTTC
d_call: NA; j_call: TRBJ1-5; v_call: TRBV6-5; clone_size: NA; cdr3_aa: CASSYEGPHQPQHF; cdr3_nt: TGTGCCAGCAGTTACGAGGGGCCTCATCAGCCCCAGCATTTT
d_call: NA; j_call: TRBJ2-4; v_call: TRBV25-1; clone_size: once; cdr3_aa: CASSRTGNIQYF; cdr3_nt: TGTGCCAGCAGTAGAACAGGGAACATTCAGTACTTC
d_call: NA; j_call: TRBJ2-1; v_call: TRBV29-1; clone_size: many; cdr3_aa: CSVVPGDYNEQFF; cdr3_nt: TGCAGCGTTGTTCCAGGGGACTACAATGAGCAGTTCTTC
d_call: TRBD2; j_call: TRBJ2-5; v_call: TRBV29-1; clone_size: once; cdr3_aa: CSVISGATGETQYF; cdr3_nt: TGCAGCGTTATTAGCGGGGCCACAGGGGAGACCCAGTACTTC
d_call: NA; j_call: TRBJ2-5; v_call: TRBV20-1; clone_size: NA; cdr3_aa: CSARGSRGYQETQYF; cdr3_nt: TGCAGTGCTAGAGGGAGTAGGGGCTACCAAGAGACCCAGTACTTC
d_call: TRBD1; j_call: TRBJ2-5; v_call: TRBV4-1; clone_size: NA; cdr3_aa: CASSERTGRYQETQYF; cdr3_nt: TGCGCCAGCAGCGAAAGGACAGGACGGTACCAAGAGACCCAGTACTTC
d_call: NA; j_call: TRBJ2-6; v_call: TRBV20-1; clone_size: many; cdr3_aa: CSASISGANVLTF; cdr3_nt: TGCAGTGCGAGCATCTCTGGGGCCAACGTCCTGACTTTC
d_call: TRBD2; j_call: TRBJ2-1; v_call: TRBV20-1; clone_size: NA; cdr3_aa: CSASFPLTSGLFSYNEQFF; cdr3_nt: TGCAGTGCTAGTTTCCCACTGACTAGCGGACTTTTCTCCTACAATGAGCAGTTCTTC
d_call: TRBD2; j_call: TRBJ2-5; v_call: TRBV15; clone_size: NA; cdr3_aa: CATRGDYDGETQYF; cdr3_nt: TGTGCCACCAGAGGGGACTATGACGGGGAGACCCAGTACTTC
d_call: NA; j_call: TRBJ2-4; v_call: TRBV5-5; clone_size: few; cdr3_aa: CASSFTENIQYF; cdr3_nt: TGTGCCAGCAGCTTTACGGAAAACATTCAGTACTTC
d_call: TRBD2; j_call: TRBJ2-1; v_call: TRBV20-1; clone_size: many; cdr3_aa: CSASVSGVSNEQFF; cdr3_nt: TGCAGTGCTAGTGTGAGCGGGGTATCCAATGAGCAGTTCTTC
d_call: TRBD2; j_call: TRBJ2-3; v_call: TRBV9; clone_size: NA; cdr3_aa: CASAVSGGTSTDTQYF; cdr3_nt: TGTGCCAGCGCCGTTAGCGGGGGAACTAGCACAGATACGCAGTATTTT
d_call: NA; j_call: TRBJ2-5; v_call: TRBV20-1; clone_size: few; cdr3_aa: CSATPSTSLETQYF; cdr3_nt: TGCAGTGCTACCCCTTCTACTAGTCTTGAGACCCAGTACTTC
d_call: NA; j_call: TRBJ2-1; v_call: TRBV7-9; clone_size: NA; cdr3_aa: CASSSPLPQAEFF; cdr3_nt: TGTGCCAGCAGCTCTCCCCTGCCTCAGGCGGAGTTCTTC
d_call: NA; j_call: TRBJ2-3; v_call: TRBV3-1; clone_size: NA; cdr3_aa: CASSQTGITDTQYF; cdr3_nt: TGTGCCAGCAGCCAAACGGGGATCACAGATACGCAGTATTTT
d_call: NA; j_call: TRBJ1-1; v_call: TRBV27; clone_size: NA; cdr3_aa: CASSSAWGEGNTEAFF; cdr3_nt: TGTGCCAGCAGTTCTGCTTGGGGAGAGGGGAACACTGAAGCTTTCTTT
d_call: NA; j_call: TRBJ2-3; v_call: TRBV5-1; clone_size: few; cdr3_aa: CASSLQGNPDTQYF; cdr3_nt: TGCGCCAGCAGCCTCCAGGGGAACCCAGATACGCAGTATTTT
d_call: TRBD2; j_call: TRBJ2-1; v_call: TRBV7-6; clone_size: many; cdr3_aa: CASSPYSGGDYNEQFF; cdr3_nt: TGTGCCAGCAGCCCCTATAGCGGGGGGGATTACAATGAGCAGTTCTTC
d_call: NA; j_call: TRBJ2-1; v_call: TRBV5-1; clone_size: NA; cdr3_aa: CASSLDGGEAYNEQFF; cdr3_nt: TGCGCCAGCAGCTTGGATGGCGGGGAGGCCTACAATGAGCAGTTCTTC